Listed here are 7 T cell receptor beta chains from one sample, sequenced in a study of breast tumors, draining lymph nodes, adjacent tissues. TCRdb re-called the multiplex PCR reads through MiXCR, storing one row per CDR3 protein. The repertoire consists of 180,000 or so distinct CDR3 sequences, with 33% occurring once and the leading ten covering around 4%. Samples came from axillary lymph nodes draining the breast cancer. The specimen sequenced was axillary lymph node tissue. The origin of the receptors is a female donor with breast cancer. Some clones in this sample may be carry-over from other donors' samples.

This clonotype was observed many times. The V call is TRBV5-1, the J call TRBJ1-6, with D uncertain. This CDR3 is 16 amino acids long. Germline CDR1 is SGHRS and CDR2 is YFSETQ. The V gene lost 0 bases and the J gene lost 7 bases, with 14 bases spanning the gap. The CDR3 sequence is CASSLDGVLSNSPLHF. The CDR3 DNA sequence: TGCGCCAGCAGCTTGGACGGGGTTCTATCGAATTCACCCCTCCACTTT.

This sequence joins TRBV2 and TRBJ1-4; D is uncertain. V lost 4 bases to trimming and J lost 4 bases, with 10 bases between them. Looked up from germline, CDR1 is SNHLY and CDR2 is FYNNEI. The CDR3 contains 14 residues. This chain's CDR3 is CASSARARNEKLFF. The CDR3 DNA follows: TGTGCCAGCAGTGCTAGAGCGCGTAATGAAAAACTGTTTTTT.

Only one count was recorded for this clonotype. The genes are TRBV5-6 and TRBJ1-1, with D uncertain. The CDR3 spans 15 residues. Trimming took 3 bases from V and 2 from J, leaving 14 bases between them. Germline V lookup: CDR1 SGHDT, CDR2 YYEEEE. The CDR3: CASSWPWADNTEAFF. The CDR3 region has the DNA TGTGCCAGCAGCTGGCCCTGGGCAGACAACACTGAAGCTTTCTTT.

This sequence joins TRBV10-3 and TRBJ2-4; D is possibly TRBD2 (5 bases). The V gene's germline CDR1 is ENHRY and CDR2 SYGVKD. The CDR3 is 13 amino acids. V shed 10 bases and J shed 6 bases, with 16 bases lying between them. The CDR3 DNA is TGTGCCACCGTGAGGGCCCCGGGAAACATTCAGTACTTC. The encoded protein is CATVRAPGNIQYF.

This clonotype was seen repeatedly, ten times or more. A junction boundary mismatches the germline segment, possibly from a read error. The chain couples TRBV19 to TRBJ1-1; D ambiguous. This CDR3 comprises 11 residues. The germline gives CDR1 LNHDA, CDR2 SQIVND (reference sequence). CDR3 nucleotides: TGTGCCAGTAGTATAGGCAGGTACGTCGTCTTT. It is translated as CASSIGRYVVF.

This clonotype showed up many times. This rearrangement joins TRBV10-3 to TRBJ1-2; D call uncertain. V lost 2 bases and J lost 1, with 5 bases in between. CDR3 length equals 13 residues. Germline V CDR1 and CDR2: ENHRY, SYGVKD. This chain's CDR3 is CAISEKDNYGYTF. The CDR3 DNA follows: TGTGCCATCAGTGAGAAGGATAACTATGGCTACACCTTC.

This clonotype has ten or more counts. The CDR3 nucleotides read TGTGCCAGCAGTCTCGCCCCAGGGACAGGCAGCCAGCCCCAGCATTTT. It codes for CASSLAPGTGSQPQHF. The rearrangement joins TRBV12-3 or TRBV12-4 to TRBJ1-5, with TRBD1 matching 8 bases. The CDR3 sequence is 16 residues long. Germline trimming cut 5 bases from V and 7 bases from J; bases unmatched to any gene: 13.